The 14 T cell receptor beta chains given below trace back to one sample, sequenced in a study of cytomegalovirus exposure and HLA in healthy donors. The PCR used 60 Vbeta and 13 Jbeta primers. Only in-frame clones appear in the TCRdb table, and some are missing; sequencing was by immunoSEQ multiplex PCR. The sample yields some 150,000 clones, around 67% seen once. The sequenced material came from PBMCs. The receptors stem from a man between 18 and 35 years old in good health and CMV-seropositive.

The chain recombines TRBV4-1 with TRBJ1-3; maybe TRBD1 (5 bases). Germline V lookup: CDR1 MGHRA, CDR2 YSYEKL. The length of the CDR3 is 17 residues. V lost 2 bases and J 4 bases, leaving 18 bases between the germline ends. The CDR3 loop is CASSQTTATASGNTIYF. The CDR3 DNA reads TGCGCCAGCAGCCAAACCACGGCGACAGCCTCAGGAAACACCATATATTTT.

J is TRBJ2-3 and V is TRBV7-3; D might be TRBD2 (5 bases). There are 14 residues in the CDR3. Germline assignment: CDR1 SGHTA and CDR2 FQGTGA. Trimming took 5 bases from V and 6 from J, leaving 15 bases between them. The CDR3 coding sequence is TGTGCCAGCAGCCCCGGTTGGCCGGGGGATACGCAGTATTTT. Translating gives CASSPGWPGDTQYF. Using reference TRBV7-3 and TRBJ2-3 for the parts outside the CDR3, the full variable domain is GAGVSQTPSNKVTEKGKYVELRCDPISGHTALYWYRQSLGQGPEFLIYFQGTGAADDSGLPNDRFFAVRPEGSVSTLKIQRTERGDSAVYLCASSPGWPGDTQYFGPGTRLTVL.

Worth noting for this clone: The sample contains more than one DNA sequence encoding this CDR3. The V call is TRBV2, the J call TRBJ1-5; 7 bases map to TRBD1. The V gene end was trimmed by 6 bases and the J gene end by 2 bases; junction bases not matched to a gene: 7. Per germline, CDR1 SNHLY and CDR2 FYNNEI. This CDR3 contains 15 residues. The CDR3 here is CASRIGGAGNQPQHF. CDR3 in DNA: TGTGCCAGCAGAATAGGGGGCGCGGGCAATCAGCCCCAGCATTTT.

This chain joins TRBV6-5 and TRBJ1-4, with 7 positions matching TRBD1. The germline CDR1 and CDR2 sequences are MNHEY and SVGAGI. This CDR3 comprises 15 residues. Trimming took 5 bases from V and 0 from J; bases not matched to a gene: 3. CDR3 bases: TGTGCCAGCAGTGGGACAGTTGCAACTAATGAAAAACTGTTTTTT. Its translation is CASSGTVATNEKLFF.

This chain connects TRBV9 to TRBJ1-3; D gene unclear. This CDR3 has 13 residues. V lost 0 bases to trimming and J lost 3 bases, with 4 bases between them. Germline-derived CDR1 and CDR2 are SGDLS and YYNGEE. This CDR3 is CASSVDSGNTIYF. The CDR3 coding sequence is TGTGCCAGCAGCGTAGACAGTGGAAACACCATATATTTT.

This clone was recorded a few times. The genes are TRBV10-1 and TRBJ1-1; 8 positions match TRBD1. V lost 0 bases, J lost 8 bases, and 5 bases stayed unmatched. CDR3 length: 14 amino acids. Germline CDR1 WNHNN, CDR2 SYGVQD (reference sequence). CDR3 in amino acids: CASSESYRDREAFF. The CDR3 nucleotides read TGCGCCAGCAGTGAGTCATACCGGGACAGGGAAGCTTTCTTT.

The rearrangement links TRBV4-2 to TRBJ2-7; 12 positions agree with TRBD2. The ends lost 3 bases at V and 0 bases at J; junction bases unmatched: 9. CDR1 is LGHNA and CDR2 is YNFKEQ in the germline V gene. CDR3 length: 18 amino acids. The CDR3 nucleotides read TGTGCCAGCAGCCAGGACGGACTAGCGGGACTAAGCTCCTACGAGCAGTACTTC. Translated, it gives CASSQDGLAGLSSYEQYF.

This chain joins TRBV19 and TRBJ1-2, with D hard to call. V was cut by 3 bases and J by 3 bases, with 14 bases left in between. The CDR3 consists of 15 residues. Germline V lookup: CDR1 LNHDA, CDR2 SQIVND (reference sequence). CDR3 DNA sequence: TGTGCCAGTAGTATTTATCGGAACAGAGACTATGGCTACACCTTC. Translated, it gives CASSIYRNRDYGYTF. The full variable domain, with the rest looked up from reference TRBV19 and TRBJ1-2, is DGGITQSPKYLFRKEGQNVTLSCEQNLNHDAMYWYRQDPGQGLRLIYYSQIVNDFQKGDIAEGYSVSREKKESFPLTVTSAQKNPTAFYLCASSIYRNRDYGYTFGSGTRLTVV.

The V and J genes are TRBV5-1 and TRBJ2-1; 7 bases align to TRBD2. The length of the CDR3 is 15 residues. Germline trimming cut 4 bases from V and 4 bases from J; bases unmatched to any gene: 8. From germline, CDR1 is SGHRS and CDR2 YFSETQ. The CDR3 spells CASSSRGEGYNEQFF. CDR3 bases: TGCGCCAGCAGCAGCCGGGGGGAAGGATACAATGAGCAGTTCTTC.

The V gene is TRBV6-1, the J gene TRBJ2-2; D is uncertain. The CDR3 consists of 14 residues. Germline CDR1 MNHNS, CDR2 SASEGT. Trimming cost V 9 bases and J 0 bases, with 11 bases left between them. DNA of the CDR3: TGTGCCAGTCTATCGACACCGAACACCGGGGAGCTGTTTTTT. Encoded protein: CASLSTPNTGELFF.

This clone has just one count. The chain joins TRBV28 to TRBJ2-7; 7 positions match TRBD1. Germline-derived CDR1 and CDR2 are MDHEN and SYDVKM. The CDR3 runs to 13 residues. V lost 3 bases and J lost 6; bases outside the gene matches: 5. Here the CDR3 DNA reads TGTGCCAGCAGTTTTCGACAGGGTGGCGAGCAGTACTTC. Its translation is CASSFRQGGEQYF. Using reference TRBV28 and TRBJ2-7 for the parts outside the CDR3, the full variable domain is DVKVTQSSRYLVKRTGEKVFLECVQDMDHENMFWYRQDPGLGLRLIYFSYDVKMKEKGDIPEGYSVSREKKERFSLILESASTNQTSMYLCASSFRQGGEQYFGPGTRLTVT.

CDR3 sequence reads: CASSWTLGEQFF. The CDR3 nucleotides read TGTGCCAGCAGTTGGACATTGGGTGAGCAGTTCTTC. The chain employs TRBV2 and TRBJ2-1, with TRBD1 as a possible D gene (5 bases). The CDR3 spans 12 residues. The germline V gene has CDR1 SNHLY and CDR2 FYNNEI. V was shortened by 5 bases and J by 9 bases, with 11 bases between the two germline ends.

This chain connects TRBV11-3 to TRBJ2-3; TRBD2 might be the D (5 bases). V shed 5 bases and J shed 0 bases, with 15 bases lying between them. Germline V lookup: CDR1 SGHNT, CDR2 YENEEA. CDR3 length: 16 amino acids. In DNA, the CDR3 is TGTGCCAGCAGCCCGGGGTTGGGGTCTAGCACAGATACGCAGTATTTT. It is translated as CASSPGLGSSTDTQYF.

The rearrangement uses TRBV27 and TRBJ2-1, with no clear D. Trimming stripped 0 bases from V and 7 bases from J, with 7 bases between. The V gene's germline CDR1 is MNHEY and CDR2 SMNVEV (reference sequence). The CDR3 sequence is 13 residues long. The CDR3 region is CASSLSSRNEQFF. In DNA, the CDR3 is TGTGCCAGCAGTTTATCCTCGCGGAATGAGCAGTTCTTC.